These T cell receptor beta chains were read from a single sample in a study of cytomegalovirus exposure and HLA in healthy donors. This table comes from immunoSEQ multiplex PCR, and its TCRdb copy is limited to in-frame clones, with some not included. This repertoire shows more than 100,000 clones, just over 15% found once; its top ten account for over 1.5%. The sequenced material came from PBMCs. Receptor source: a woman aged 18-30 years in good health and CMV-seronegative. Each CDR3 is given with its conserved first and last residue. D genes are given only for firm matches. For some rows the clone size is stated as once, few or many, or as a class when expanded; others skip it.

V gene	J gene	clone size	D gene	CDR3 DNA	CDR3 protein
TRBV6-6	TRBJ1-2	-	-	TGTGCCAGCAGTATGGGAGTCCTTGGCGGGACCTTC	CASSMGVLGGTF
TRBV7-6	TRBJ2-7	few	-	TGTGCCAGCAGCTTAAGTTGGGGGGACGAGCAGTACTTC	CASSLSWGDEQYF
TRBV27	TRBJ1-2	-	-	TGTGCCAGCAGTTTAGGCAGGGCTGATGGCTACACCTTC	CASSLGRADGYTF
TRBV2	TRBJ1-1	-	-	TGTGCCAGCAGGAGGACAGCTATGAACACTGAAGCTTTCTTT	CASRRTAMNTEAFF
TRBV28	TRBJ2-7	-	TRBD2	TGTGCCACCCTGACTAGCGGGAGGTCCTACGAGCAGTACTTC	CATLTSGRSYEQYF
TRBV4-3	TRBJ2-7	-	TRBD2	TGCGCCAGCAGCCAAGATCCGGGGGGACCTCTCGAGCAGTACTTC	CASSQDPGGPLEQYF
TRBV5-6	TRBJ2-3	few	-	TGTGCCAGCAGGTTCAATGGAGGCGGCACAGATACGCAGTATTTT	CASRFNGGGTDTQYF
TRBV19	TRBJ1-2	-	-	TGTGCCAGTGAGGCTGGGAACTATGGCTACACCTTC	CASEAGNYGYTF
TRBV19	TRBJ2-5	-	TRBD1	TGTGCCAGTAGTCCCGACAGGGAAGAGACCCAGTACTTC	CASSPDREETQYF
TRBV6-5	TRBJ1-1	-	TRBD1	TGTGCCAGCAGTTACGAGGGACAGGGAGATACTGAAGCTTTCTTT	CASSYEGQGDTEAFF
TRBV16	TRBJ1-1	-	-	TGTGCCAGCAGCCCCCACTTTAGGCAGGGTGAGAGCACTGAAGCTTTCTTT	CASSPHFRQGESTEAFF